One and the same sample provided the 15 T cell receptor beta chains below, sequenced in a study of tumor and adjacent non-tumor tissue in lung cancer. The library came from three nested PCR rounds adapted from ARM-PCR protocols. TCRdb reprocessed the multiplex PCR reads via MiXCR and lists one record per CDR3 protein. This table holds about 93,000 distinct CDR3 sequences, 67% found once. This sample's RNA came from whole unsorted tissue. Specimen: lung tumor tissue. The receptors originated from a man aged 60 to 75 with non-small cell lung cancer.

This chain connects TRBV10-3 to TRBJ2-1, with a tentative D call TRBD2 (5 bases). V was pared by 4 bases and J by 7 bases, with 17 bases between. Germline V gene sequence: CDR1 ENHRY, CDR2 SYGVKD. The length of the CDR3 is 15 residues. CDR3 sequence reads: CAISVSTGMANEQFF. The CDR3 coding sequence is TGTGCCATCAGTGTGTCGACCGGGATGGCAAATGAGCAGTTCTTC.

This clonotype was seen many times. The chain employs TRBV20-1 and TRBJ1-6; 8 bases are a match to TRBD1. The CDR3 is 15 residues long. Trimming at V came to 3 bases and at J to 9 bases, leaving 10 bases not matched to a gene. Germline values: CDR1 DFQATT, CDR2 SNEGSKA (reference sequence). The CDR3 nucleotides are TGCAGTGCTAGGAGATCAGGACAGGGTGGTTCACCCCTCCACTTT. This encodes CSARRSGQGGSPLHF.

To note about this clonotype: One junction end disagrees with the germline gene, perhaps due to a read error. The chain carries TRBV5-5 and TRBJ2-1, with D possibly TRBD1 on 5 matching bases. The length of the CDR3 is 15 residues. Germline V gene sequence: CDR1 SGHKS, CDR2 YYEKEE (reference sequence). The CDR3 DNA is TGTGCCAGCAGCGTTGGCGGTGTAGGACATGATGAACAGTTCTTC. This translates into CASSVGGVGHDEQFF.

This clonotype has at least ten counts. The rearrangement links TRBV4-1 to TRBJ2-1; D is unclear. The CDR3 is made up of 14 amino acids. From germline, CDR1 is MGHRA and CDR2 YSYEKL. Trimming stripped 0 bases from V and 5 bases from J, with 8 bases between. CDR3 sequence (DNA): TGCGCCAGCAGCCAAGAAGGGTTTAACAATGAGCAGTTCTTC. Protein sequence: CASSQEGFNNEQFF.

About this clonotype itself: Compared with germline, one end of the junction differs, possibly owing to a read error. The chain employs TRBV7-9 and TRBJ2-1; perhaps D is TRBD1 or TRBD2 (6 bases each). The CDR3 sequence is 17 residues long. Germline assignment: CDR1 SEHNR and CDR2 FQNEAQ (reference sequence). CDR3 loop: CAGSLEGGLWPDNEQFF. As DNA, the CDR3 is TGTGCCGGCAGCTTAGAGGGGGGCTTGTGGCCGGACAATGAGCAGTTCTTC.

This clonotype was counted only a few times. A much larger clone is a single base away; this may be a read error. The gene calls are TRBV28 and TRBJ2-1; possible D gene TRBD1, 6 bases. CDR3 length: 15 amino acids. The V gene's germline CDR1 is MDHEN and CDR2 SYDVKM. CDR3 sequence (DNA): TGTACCAGCAGTTGGGGGCCTTACTCCTACAATGAGCAGTTCTTC. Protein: CTSSWGPYSYNEQFF.

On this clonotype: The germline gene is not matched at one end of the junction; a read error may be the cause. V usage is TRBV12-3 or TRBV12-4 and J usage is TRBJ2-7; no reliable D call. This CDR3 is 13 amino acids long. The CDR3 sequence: CASTLGYSYKQYF. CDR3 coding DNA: TGTGCCAGCACTTTGGGCTACTCCTACAAGCAGTACTTC.

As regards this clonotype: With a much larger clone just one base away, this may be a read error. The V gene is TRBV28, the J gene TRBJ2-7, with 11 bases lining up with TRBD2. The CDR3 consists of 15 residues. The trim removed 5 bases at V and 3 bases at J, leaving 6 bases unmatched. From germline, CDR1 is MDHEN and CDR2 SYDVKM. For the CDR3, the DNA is TGTGCCAGCAGTCCGACTAGCGGGACTAACTACGAGCAGTACTTC. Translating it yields CASSPTSGTNYEQYF.

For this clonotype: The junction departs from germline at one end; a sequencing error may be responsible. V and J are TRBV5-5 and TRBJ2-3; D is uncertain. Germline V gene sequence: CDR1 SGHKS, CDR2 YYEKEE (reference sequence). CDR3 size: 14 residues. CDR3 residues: CASSLDGCTDTQYF. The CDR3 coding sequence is TGTGCCAGTAGCTTGGATGGGTGCACAGATACACAGTATTTT.

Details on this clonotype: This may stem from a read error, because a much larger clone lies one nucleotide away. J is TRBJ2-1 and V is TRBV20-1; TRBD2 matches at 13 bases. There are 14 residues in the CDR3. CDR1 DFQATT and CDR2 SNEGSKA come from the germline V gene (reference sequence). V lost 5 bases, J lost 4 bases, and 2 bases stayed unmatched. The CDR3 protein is CSALLAGGYNEQFF. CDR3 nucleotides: TGCAGTGCTCTACTAGCGGGGGGGTACAATGAGCAGTTCTTC.

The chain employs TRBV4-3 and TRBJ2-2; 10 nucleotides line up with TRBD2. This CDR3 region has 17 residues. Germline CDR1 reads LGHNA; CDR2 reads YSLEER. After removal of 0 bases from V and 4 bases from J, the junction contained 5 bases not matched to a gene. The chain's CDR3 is CASSQDGTSVATGELFF. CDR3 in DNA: TGCGCCAGCAGCCAAGATGGGACTAGCGTTGCCACCGGGGAGCTGTTTTTT.

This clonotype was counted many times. The CDR3 protein is CAWSVLTDTQYF. CDR3 nucleotide sequence: TGTGCCTGGAGTGTTCTCACAGATACGCAGTATTTT. This chain uses TRBV30 with TRBJ2-3; D unclear. CDR3 length: 12 residues. Trimming stripped 0 bases from V and 2 bases from J, with 3 bases between. Per germline, CDR1 GTSNPN and CDR2 SVGIG (reference sequence).

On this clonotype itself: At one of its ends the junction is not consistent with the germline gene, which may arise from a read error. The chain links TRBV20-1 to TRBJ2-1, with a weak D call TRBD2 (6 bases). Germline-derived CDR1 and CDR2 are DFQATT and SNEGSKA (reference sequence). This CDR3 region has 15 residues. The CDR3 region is CSARVTRGPHNEQFF. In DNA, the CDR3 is TGCAGTGCCAGAGTAACGCGGGGACCCCACAATGAGCAGTTCTTC.

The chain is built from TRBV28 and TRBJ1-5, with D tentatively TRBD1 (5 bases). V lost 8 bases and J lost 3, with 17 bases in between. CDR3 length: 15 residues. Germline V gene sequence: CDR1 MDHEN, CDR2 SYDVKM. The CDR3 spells CASLRTRQYNQPQHF. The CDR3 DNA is TGTGCCAGCCTGAGAACTCGACAGTACAATCAGCCCCAGCATTTT.

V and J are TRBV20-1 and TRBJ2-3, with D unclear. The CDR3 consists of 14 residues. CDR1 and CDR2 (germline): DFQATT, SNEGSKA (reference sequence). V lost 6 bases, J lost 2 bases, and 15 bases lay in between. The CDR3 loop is CSAPIWPITDTQYF. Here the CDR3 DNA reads TGCAGTGCGCCGATATGGCCCATCACAGATACGCAGTATTTT.